This TCR beta chain was found in a study of T cell repertoires in cytomegalovirus infection. Notes on the study in general: The response measured ex vivo was dominated by TCR beta clonotypes (HLA-C-restricted and CMV-specific).

A single record per CDR3 protein comes from TCRdb applying MiXCR to the reads. The sample lists 100,000 or so distinct CDR3 sequences, approximately 45% seen once, with about two thirds in the top ten. For this clonotype: Its antigen is not known.

Germline CDR1 reads MDHEN; CDR2 reads SYDVKM. V shed 3 bases and J 1 base; nucleotides not matched to a gene: 8. This CDR3 is built from 16 residues. The clonotype originates from a human donor in good health (CMV status not recorded). Some clones in this sample may be carry-over from other donors' samples. The chain has TRBV28 and TRBJ1-1; 7 positions agree with TRBD1. Sequences were derived from CD8+ T cells from cultured PBMCs, sampled from culture after CMV antigen stimulation. This CDR3 is CASSFSRAGGNTEAFF. As DNA, the CDR3 is TGTGCCAGCAGTTTCTCCCGTGCAGGGGGGAACACTGAAGCTTTCTTT.